The entry below describes one T cell receptor (beta chain). No antigen is known for it. The sample holds other DNA sequences that translate to the same CDR3. This entry is derived from a study of shared clonotypes between healthy human individuals. Study results and limitations: Of the naive CD4 clonotypes, approximately 5% were shared across a handful of donors. Naive subsets generally exceeded memory subsets in estimated richness. The study sampled only blood, and tissue repertoires likely differ.

Several immunoSEQ plates received, in even portions, the genomic DNA of each subset. This table comes from immunoSEQ multiplex PCR, and its TCRdb copy is limited to in-frame clones, with some not included. The sample includes 2,500,000 or so clones, over 85% of them seen just once. Germline values: CDR1 SEHNR, CDR2 FQNEAQ (reference sequence). The length of the CDR3 is 14 residues. Trimming at V came to 2 bases and at J to 7 bases, leaving 5 bases not matched to a gene. The V and J genes are TRBV7-9 and TRBJ1-5, with TRBD1 identical over 7 bases. What was sequenced was naive CD4+ T cells from PBMCs. This sample's subset: CD45RA+ positively selected. The receptor was derived from a man aged 18 to 29 in good health. Some clones in this sample may be carry-over from other donors' samples. This CDR3 reads CASSLSGGNQPQHF. CDR3 coding DNA: TGTGCCAGCAGCTTATCAGGGGGAAACCAGCCCCAGCATTTT.